Listed below are T cell receptor beta chains from one sample, sequenced in a study of T cell repertoires in cytomegalovirus infection. TCRdb ran MiXCR on the reads and lists one entry per CDR3 protein. Altogether 160,000 or so distinct CDR3 sequences are present, roughly a sixth being singletons, with the ten largest covering 18%. The source material was CD8+ T cells from PBMCs. These receptors all stem from a human donor in good health (CMV status not recorded). Some clones in this sample may be carry-over from other donors' samples. Both conserved end residues are part of each CDR3. Fields, in order: clone size, D gene, V gene, CDR3 length, J gene, CDR3 protein, CDR3 DNA. The D gene is left open where the match is weak. Clone size is stated in some rows and not others, as once, few, many or a class when expanded.

few	TRBD1	TRBV28	17	TRBJ2-1	CASTYFRTGEIINEQFF	TGTGCCAGCACCTATTTCCGGACAGGGGAAATTATAAATGAGCAGTTCTTC
few	NA	TRBV7-8	15	TRBJ2-3	CASSLGGASTDTQYF	TGTGCCAGCAGCTTAGGGGGGGCGAGCACAGATACGCAGTATTTT
NA	NA	TRBV11-2	15	TRBJ2-5	CASSPRQVLKETQYF	TGTGCCAGCAGCCCCCGGCAGGTTCTTAAAGAGACCCAGTACTTC
NA	NA	TRBV29-1	14	TRBJ1-4	CSAEPRATNEKLFF	TGCAGCGCCGAACCTCGGGCAACTAATGAAAAACTGTTTTTT
few	NA	TRBV7-8	15	TRBJ2-1	CASSRGTPPHNEQFF	TGTGCCAGCAGCCGCGGGACTCCTCCGCACAATGAGCAGTTCTTC
NA	NA	TRBV6-2/TRBV6-3	13	TRBJ2-3	CASSYLSGDTQYF	TGTGCCAGCAGTTACCTCTCAGGGGATACGCAGTATTTT
few	NA	TRBV28	16	TRBJ2-7	CASRIRPGLRSYEQYF	TGTGCCAGCAGAATCCGACCGGGACTCCGCTCCTACGAGCAGTACTTC
many	TRBD1	TRBV11-1	13	TRBJ1-2	CASSNGTAYGYTF	TGTGCCAGCAGCAACGGGACAGCCTATGGCTACACCTTC
NA	NA	TRBV7-2	12	TRBJ1-1	CASSYINTEAFF	TGTGCCAGCAGTTACATTAACACTGAAGCTTTCTTT
few	TRBD2	TRBV6-2/TRBV6-3	16	TRBJ2-1	CASSETFASGRNEQFF	TGTGCCAGCAGCGAGACCTTTGCTAGCGGGAGAAATGAGCAGTTCTTC
NA	NA	TRBV6-6	12	TRBJ2-1	CASSYGDAPQFF	TGTGCCAGCAGTTACGGGGACGCTCCGCAGTTCTTC
few	NA	TRBV7-2	14	TRBJ1-1	CASTGSGAYTEAFF	TGTGCCAGCACCGGTTCGGGGGCTTACACTGAAGCTTTCTTT
NA	TRBD1	TRBV6-2/TRBV6-3	15	TRBJ2-1	CASIPSGQGMNEQFF	TGTGCCAGCATTCCCTCGGGACAGGGAATGAATGAGCAGTTCTTC
few	NA	TRBV11-2	13	TRBJ2-7	CATRGHSSYEQYF	TGTGCCACCAGGGGTCATAGCTCCTACGAGCAGTACTTC
few	NA	TRBV27	16	TRBJ1-1	CASSLKTSLMNTEAFF	TGTGCCAGCAGTCTAAAGACAAGCCTAATGAACACTGAAGCTTTCTTT
few	NA	TRBV7-8	14	TRBJ2-7	CASSLAHGSAEQYF	TGTGCCAGCAGCTTAGCTCACGGTTCCGCCGAGCAGTACTTC
few	TRBD1	TRBV28	16	TRBJ2-7	CASTEPTGGPYYEQYF	TGTGCCAGCACCGAGCCCACAGGGGGACCCTACTACGAGCAGTACTTC
few	NA	TRBV7-8	16	TRBJ1-4	CASSSRRTATNEKLFF	TGTGCCAGCAGCTCCCGACGGACGGCAACTAATGAAAAACTGTTTTTT
NA	NA	TRBV7-2	15	TRBJ2-7	CASSSPTGVPYEQYF	TGTGCCAGCAGCTCCCCCACGGGAGTTCCCTACGAGCAGTACTTC
few	NA	TRBV7-2	17	TRBJ1-5	CASSLAGRGALNQPQHF	TGTGCCAGCAGCTTAGCAGGGAGGGGAGCCCTCAATCAGCCCCAGCATTTT
few	NA	TRBV7-3	15	TRBJ2-5	CASSPSGSSQETQYF	TGTGCCAGCAGTCCTAGTGGGAGCTCCCAGGAGACCCAGTACTTC
few	NA	TRBV4-3	17	TRBJ2-6	CASSQALERTGANVLTF	TGCGCCAGCAGCCAAGCTCTGGAACGAACTGGGGCCAACGTCCTGACTTTC
few	NA	TRBV7-2	15	TRBJ2-7	CASSSIFRGDYEQYF	TGTGCCAGCAGCTCAATCTTCAGGGGGGACTACGAGCAGTACTTC
NA	TRBD2	TRBV7-9	16	TRBJ2-5	CASSGLAGDLRETQYF	TGTGCCAGCAGCGGACTAGCGGGGGACCTCCGAGAGACCCAGTACTTC
many	TRBD2	TRBV7-2	15	TRBJ2-7	CASSLREGNVYEQYF	TGTGCCAGCAGCTTGAGGGAGGGTAACGTCTACGAGCAGTACTTC
few	NA	TRBV28	13	TRBJ2-7	CASSRRAGYEQYF	TGTGCCAGCAGCAGGAGGGCCGGATACGAGCAGTACTTC
NA	TRBD1	TRBV7-2	15	TRBJ1-5	CASSLGRQGHQPQHF	TGTGCCAGCAGCTTAGGACGACAGGGACATCAGCCCCAGCATTTT